The present TCR beta chain was sequenced within a study of blood T cell repertoires in COVID-19. The CDR3 covers 14 residues. Trimming took 2 bases from V and 7 from J, leaving 11 bases between them. Germline CDR1 MNHEY, CDR2 SVGEGT. Clones were sequenced by immunoSEQ multiplex PCR, and TCRdb holds only the in-frame ones, with some missing. The sample lists 300,000 to 350,000 clones; roughly 85% were seen once. This TCR derives from a man aged 25 to 40 who had recovered from COVID-19. Sequenced: PBMCs or T cells enriched from blood (not recorded which). This chain uses TRBV6-2 or TRBV6-3 with TRBJ2-2; tentative D call: TRBD1 (5 bases). CDR3 in DNA: TGTGCCAGCAGTTACGAATGGGGCAGCGGGGAGCTGTTTTTT. It yields the protein CASSYEWGSGELFF.